The 14 T cell receptor beta chains reported below all come from one sample, sequenced in a study of cytomegalovirus exposure and HLA in healthy donors. Libraries were prepared by immunoSEQ multiplex PCR; TCRdb keeps only in-frame clonotypes and omits some of them. The profile shows some 98,000 clones, roughly 85% of them singletons. Input material: PBMCs. These receptors were collected from a woman aged 25 to 39 in good health and CMV-seronegative.

V and J are TRBV6-5 and TRBJ1-1; TRBD1 aligns across 7 bases. Germline CDR1 is MNHEY and CDR2 is SVGAGI. The CDR3 totals 13 residues. The junction had 6 bases not matched to a gene; V was cut back by 5 bases and J by 6 bases. CDR3 sequence (DNA): TGTGCCAGCAGTGACAGGGTAATCGCTGAAGCTTTCTTT. Its translation: CASSDRVIAEAFF.

The rearrangement links TRBV5-6 to TRBJ1-2; weak D call: TRBD1 (5 bases). The CDR3 loop spans 13 amino acids. The V and J ends lost 4 bases and 5 bases respectively, with 12 bases between them. Germline V gives CDR1 SGHDT, CDR2 YYEEEE. CDR3: CASSVGQVYGYTF. In DNA, the CDR3 is TGTGCCAGCAGCGTCGGACAAGTTTATGGCTACACCTTC.

V gene TRBV23-1 combines with J gene TRBJ1-2; D is perhaps TRBD1 (5 bases). TRBV23-1 is filed as an ORF, its function uncertain. Trimming left V 5 bases short and J 0 bases short, with 10 bases between. This CDR3 is 14 amino acids long. The CDR3, as DNA: TGCGCCAGCAGTTACAGGCCTGCTAACTATGGCTACACCTTC. Amino acids: CASSYRPANYGYTF.

The chain links TRBV11-2 to TRBJ2-7, with D perhaps matching TRBD1 (6 bases). The CDR3 is 14 amino acids. Per germline, CDR1 SGHAT and CDR2 FQNNGV. With 5 bases removed from V and 1 base from J, the gap between germline ends came to 12 bases. CDR3 coding DNA: TGTGCCAGCAGCGCCAGACAGGAATCCTACGAGCAGTACTTC. It yields the protein CASSARQESYEQYF.

The chain carries TRBV5-1 and TRBJ1-2, with 8 bases fitting TRBD1. The ends lost 4 bases at V and 1 base at J; junction bases unmatched: 12. CDR1 and CDR2 from the germline V gene are SGHRS and YFSETQ. The CDR3 has 17 residues. CDR3 nucleotides: TGCGCCAGCAGCCCTCGCTCCACAGGGGGGCGTAACTATGGCTACACCTTC. Translation gives CASSPRSTGGRNYGYTF.

V gene TRBV15 combines with J gene TRBJ2-7; the D is unclear. This CDR3 has 14 residues. V was clipped by 0 bases and J by 1 base, with 7 bases between them. Germline-derived CDR1 and CDR2 are LNHNV and YYDKDF (reference sequence). CDR3 DNA sequence: TGTGCCACCAGCAGAGACAAACAGTCCTACGAGCAGTACTTC. Translation gives CATSRDKQSYEQYF.

V usage is TRBV18 and J usage is TRBJ2-7; 12 positions agree with TRBD2. Per germline, CDR1 KGHSH and CDR2 LQKENI. The CDR3 has 15 amino acids. J gave up 2 bases and V 5 bases, and 4 bases lay outside the gene matches. The CDR3 bases are TGTGCCAGCTCAGCTAGGACTAGCGGGACCTACGAGCAGTACTTC. Residues: CASSARTSGTYEQYF.

CDR3 DNA sequence: TGTGCCAGCAGTTTAGCCAACAACTACGAGCAGTACTTC. This encodes CASSLANNYEQYF. The rearrangement joins TRBV27 to TRBJ2-5; no reliable D call. Matching the DNA end better, TRBJ2-7 makes the J call doubtful. In germline, CDR1 is MNHEY, CDR2 SMNVEV (reference sequence). The CDR3 has 13 amino acids.

The rearrangement uses TRBV4-2 and TRBJ2-7, with TRBD1 as a possible D gene (6 bases). Germline V gives CDR1 LGHNA, CDR2 YNFKEQ. The CDR3 is 14 residues long. V was clipped by 1 base and J by 10 bases, with 17 bases between them. The CDR3 loop is CASSQARSGEQQYF. CDR3 nucleotides: TGTGCCAGCAGCCAAGCACGGTCAGGGGAACAACAGTACTTC.

This chain uses TRBV4-1 with TRBJ2-3; tentatively, D is TRBD2 (5 bases). Germline CDR1 MGHRA, CDR2 YSYEKL. V was shortened by 1 base and J by 0 bases, with 11 bases between the two germline ends. CDR3 length equals 16 residues. The CDR3 sequence: CASSQVGTGSTDTQYF. DNA for the CDR3: TGCGCCAGCAGCCAAGTGGGTACGGGGAGCACAGATACGCAGTATTTT.

The rearrangement links TRBV28 to TRBJ1-5; D may be TRBD1 (6 bases). From germline, CDR1 is MDHEN and CDR2 SYDVKM. The CDR3 covers 17 residues. Trimming shortened V by 1 base and J by 3 bases, and 16 bases separated the two germline ends. CDR3: CASSLFRGQIHNQPQHF. CDR3 nucleotide sequence: TGTGCCAGCAGTTTATTCAGGGGACAAATTCACAATCAGCCCCAGCATTTT.

This chain joins TRBV6-5 and TRBJ1-4; 7 bases map to TRBD1. V was pared by 0 bases and J by 8 bases, with 0 bases of the junction left unmatched. CDR1 and CDR2 from the germline V gene are MNHEY and SVGAGI. CDR3 size: 13 residues. CDR3 bases: TGTGCCAGCAGTTACTCAGGGGGCGAAAAACTGTTTTTT. It is translated as CASSYSGGEKLFF.

V gene TRBV5-1 combines with J gene TRBJ2-5, with 7 bases matching TRBD2. The V segment lost 4 bases and the J segment 1 base; nucleotides outside the gene matches: 13. CDR1 SGHRS and CDR2 YFSETQ come from the germline V gene. The CDR3 runs 17 residues. The CDR3 is CASSRRAVASGQETQYF. In DNA form, the CDR3 reads TGCGCCAGCAGCCGTAGAGCGGTGGCTAGCGGCCAAGAGACCCAGTACTTC.

J is TRBJ2-5 and V is TRBV5-1, with a weak D call TRBD2 (5 bases). The V and J ends lost 4 bases and 5 bases respectively, with 12 bases between them. The germline gives CDR1 SGHRS, CDR2 YFSETQ. CDR3 length equals 13 residues. CDR3 nucleotide sequence: TGCGCCAGCAGCACTCAAGAGCGGGAGACCCAGTACTTC. This gives the protein CASSTQERETQYF. Looking up the rest from reference TRBV5-1 and TRBJ2-5 gives the full variable domain: KAGVTQTPRYLIKTRGQQVTLSCSPISGHRSVSWYQQTPGQGLQFLFEYFSETQRNKGNFPGRFSGRQFSNSRSEMNVSTLELGDSALYLCASSTQERETQYFGPGTRLLVL.